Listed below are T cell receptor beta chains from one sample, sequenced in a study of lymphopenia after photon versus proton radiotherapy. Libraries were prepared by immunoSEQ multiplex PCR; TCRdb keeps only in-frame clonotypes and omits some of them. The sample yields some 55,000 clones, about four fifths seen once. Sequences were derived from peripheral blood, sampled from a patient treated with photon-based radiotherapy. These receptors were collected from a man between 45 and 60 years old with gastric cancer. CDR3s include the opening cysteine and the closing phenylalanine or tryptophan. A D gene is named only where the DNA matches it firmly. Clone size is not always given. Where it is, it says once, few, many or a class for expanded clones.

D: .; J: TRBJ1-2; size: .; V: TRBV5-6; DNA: TGTGCCAGCCCCTCCTTACCCTTC; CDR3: CASPSLPF
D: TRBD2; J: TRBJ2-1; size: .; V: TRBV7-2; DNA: TGTGCCAGCAGCCGAGCTCCGGCGGGGGGACTGGGTGAGCAGTTCTTC; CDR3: CASSRAPAGGLGEQFF
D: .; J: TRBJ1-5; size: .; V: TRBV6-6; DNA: TGTGCCAGTAGGGGCTCCAATCAGCCCCAGCATTTT; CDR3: CASRGSNQPQHF
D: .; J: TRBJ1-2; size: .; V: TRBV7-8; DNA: TGTGCCAGCAGCTGGGGGTCCGAAAGTGCCTATGGCTACACCTTC; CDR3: CASSWGSESAYGYTF
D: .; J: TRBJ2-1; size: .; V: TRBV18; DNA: TGTGCCAGCTCACCACCGGCAAGGGGAGGCAATGAGCAGTTCTTC; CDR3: CASSPPARGGNEQFF
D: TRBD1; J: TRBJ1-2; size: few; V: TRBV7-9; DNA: TGTGCCAGCAGCCAGTACAGGGGCCGAGGCTACACCTTC; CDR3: CASSQYRGRGYTF
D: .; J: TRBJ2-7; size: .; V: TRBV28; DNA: TGTGCCAGCAGTCCACTGACAGACGTCTACGAGCAGTACTTC; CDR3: CASSPLTDVYEQYF
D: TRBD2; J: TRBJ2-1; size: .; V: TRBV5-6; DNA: TGTGCCAGCAGCTTAGATGTGGGACTAGACAAGGGTGAGCAGTTCTTC; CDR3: CASSLDVGLDKGEQFF
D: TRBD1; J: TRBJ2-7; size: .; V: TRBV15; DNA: TGTGCCACCAGCAGAATGCTACAGGGGGGCGAGCAGTACTTC; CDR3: CATSRMLQGGEQYF
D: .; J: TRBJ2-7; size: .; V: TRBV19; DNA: TGTGCCAGTAGGCCAGGGATGGGCTACGAGCAGTACTTC; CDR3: CASRPGMGYEQYF
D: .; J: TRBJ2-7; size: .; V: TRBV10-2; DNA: TGCGCCAGCAGTGAGTACAGTTACGAGCAGTACTTC; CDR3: CASSEYSYEQYF
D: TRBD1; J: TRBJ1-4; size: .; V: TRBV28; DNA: TGTGCCAGCGGAGGACCGGGACAGGGGGATGAAAAACTGTTTTTT; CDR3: CASGGPGQGDEKLFF
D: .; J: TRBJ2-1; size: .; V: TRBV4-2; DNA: TGTGCCAGCAGCCACTACCGGGGGGGACAGGTATACAATGAGCAGTTCTTC; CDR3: CASSHYRGGQVYNEQFF
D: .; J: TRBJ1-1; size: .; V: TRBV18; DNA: TGTGCCAGCTCACCACAGAGGGACACTGAAGCTTTCTTT; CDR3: CASSPQRDTEAFF
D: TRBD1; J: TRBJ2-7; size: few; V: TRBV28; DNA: TGTGCCAGCAGTTTATGGGGACAGATATACGAGCAGTACTTC; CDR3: CASSLWGQIYEQYF
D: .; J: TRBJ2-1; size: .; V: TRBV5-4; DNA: TGTGCCAGCAGCTTCGTCTCAGGGGATGAGCAGTTCTTC; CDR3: CASSFVSGDEQFF
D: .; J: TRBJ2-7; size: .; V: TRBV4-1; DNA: TGCGCCAGCAGCCAAGAACCAGGGTGGTACGAGCAGTACTTC; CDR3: CASSQEPGWYEQYF
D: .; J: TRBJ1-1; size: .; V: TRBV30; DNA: TGTGCCTGGAGCCAGCCCCCCGATACTGAAGCTTTCTTT; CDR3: CAWSQPPDTEAFF
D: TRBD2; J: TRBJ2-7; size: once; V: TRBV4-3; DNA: TGCGCCAGCAGCCAAGGGCCCTGGACTAGCGGCCCCTACGAGCAGTACTTC; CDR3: CASSQGPWTSGPYEQYF
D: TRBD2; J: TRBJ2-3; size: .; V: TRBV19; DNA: TGTGCCAGTAGACCCTCTGGGACTAGGGCCACAGATACGCAGTATTTT; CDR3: CASRPSGTRATDTQYF
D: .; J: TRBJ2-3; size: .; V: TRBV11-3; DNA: TGTGCCAGCAGCTTAGTTAGCGGAGGAAGCACAGATACGCAGTATTTT; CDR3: CASSLVSGGSTDTQYF
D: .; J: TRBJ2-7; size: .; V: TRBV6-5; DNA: TGTGCCAGCAGTTACATGGGGAGGATTTACGAGCAGTACTTC; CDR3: CASSYMGRIYEQYF
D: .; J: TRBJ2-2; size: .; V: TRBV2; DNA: TGTGCCAGCAGTTACCGCGGCACGAACACCGGGGAGCTGTTTTTT; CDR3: CASSYRGTNTGELFF
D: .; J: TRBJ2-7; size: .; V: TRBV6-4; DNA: TGTGCCAGCCTGCGGAAGGGAACGGCTCTGGGGGGAGAGCAGTACTTC; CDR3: CASLRKGTALGGEQYF
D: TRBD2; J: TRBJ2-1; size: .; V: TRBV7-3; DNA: TGTGCCAGCAGCTTACGGGGCGGGAGCAATGAGCAGTTCTTC; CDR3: CASSLRGGSNEQFF
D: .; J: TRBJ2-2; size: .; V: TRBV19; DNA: TGTGCCAGTAGTGTCGGGAAACTCGACACCGGGGAGCTGTTTTTT; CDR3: CASSVGKLDTGELFF
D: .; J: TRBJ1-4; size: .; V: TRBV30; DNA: TGTGCCTGGAGTCCCACCCGGGGGGTACTGTTTTTT; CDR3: CAWSPTRGVLFF
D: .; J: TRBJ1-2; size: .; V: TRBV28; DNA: TGTGCCAGCAGTCGCACTTTCTATGGCTACACCTTC; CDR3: CASSRTFYGYTF
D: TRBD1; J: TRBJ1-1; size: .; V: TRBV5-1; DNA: TGCGCCAGCAGCTTCAGGGGGGAAGGCACTGAAGCTTTCTTT; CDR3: CASSFRGEGTEAFF
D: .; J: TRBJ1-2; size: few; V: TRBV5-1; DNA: TGCGCCAGCAGCTTGGGAGGCACGGGTGACTATGGCTACACCTTC; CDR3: CASSLGGTGDYGYTF
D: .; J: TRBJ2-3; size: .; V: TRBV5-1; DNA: TGCGCCAGCAGGCTAAACACAGATACGCAGTATTTT; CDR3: CASRLNTDTQYF
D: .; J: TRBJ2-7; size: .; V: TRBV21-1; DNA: TGTGCCAGCAGCCCAAGTTTGACTTGCTACGAGCAGTACTTC; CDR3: CASSPSLTCYEQYF
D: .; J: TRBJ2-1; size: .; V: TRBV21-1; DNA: TGTGCCAGCAGCATTAAGTGGGGTAAGCTAAGCGGGAGGGCCTACAATGAGCAGTTCTTC; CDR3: CASSIKWGKLSGRAYNEQFF
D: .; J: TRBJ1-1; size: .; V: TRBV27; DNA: TGTGCCAGCAGTCCATCCTGGTTTACTGAAGCTTTCTTT; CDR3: CASSPSWFTEAFF
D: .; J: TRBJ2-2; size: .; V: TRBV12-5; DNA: TGTGCTAGTGGTTTGATTTCACCGTCCCCTCGGCACACCGGGGAGCTGTTTTTT; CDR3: CASGLISPSPRHTGELFF
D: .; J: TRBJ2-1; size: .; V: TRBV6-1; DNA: TGTGCCAGCAGGCCCGGGACCTCCTACAATGAGCAGTTCTTC; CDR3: CASRPGTSYNEQFF
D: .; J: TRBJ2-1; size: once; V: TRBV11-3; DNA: TGTGCCAGCAGCTTAGCAGCGGTCGACAATGAGCAGTTCTTC; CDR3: CASSLAAVDNEQFF
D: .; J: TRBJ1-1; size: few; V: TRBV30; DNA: TGTGCCTGGGGGGACGGACTATTCGATTATGAAGCTTTCTTT; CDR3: CAWGDGLFDYEAFF
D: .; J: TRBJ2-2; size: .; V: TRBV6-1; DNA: TGTGCCAGCAGTGTAATAGGGAACACCGGGGAGCTGTTTTTT; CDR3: CASSVIGNTGELFF
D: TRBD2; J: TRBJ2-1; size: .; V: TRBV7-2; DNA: TGTGCCAGCAGCTTAGATCTAGCGGGAGGTCTTTACAATGAGCAGTTCTTC; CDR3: CASSLDLAGGLYNEQFF
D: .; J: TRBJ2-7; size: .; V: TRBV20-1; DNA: TGCAGTGCGCGCCGGAACGAGCAGTACTTC; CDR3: CSARRNEQYF